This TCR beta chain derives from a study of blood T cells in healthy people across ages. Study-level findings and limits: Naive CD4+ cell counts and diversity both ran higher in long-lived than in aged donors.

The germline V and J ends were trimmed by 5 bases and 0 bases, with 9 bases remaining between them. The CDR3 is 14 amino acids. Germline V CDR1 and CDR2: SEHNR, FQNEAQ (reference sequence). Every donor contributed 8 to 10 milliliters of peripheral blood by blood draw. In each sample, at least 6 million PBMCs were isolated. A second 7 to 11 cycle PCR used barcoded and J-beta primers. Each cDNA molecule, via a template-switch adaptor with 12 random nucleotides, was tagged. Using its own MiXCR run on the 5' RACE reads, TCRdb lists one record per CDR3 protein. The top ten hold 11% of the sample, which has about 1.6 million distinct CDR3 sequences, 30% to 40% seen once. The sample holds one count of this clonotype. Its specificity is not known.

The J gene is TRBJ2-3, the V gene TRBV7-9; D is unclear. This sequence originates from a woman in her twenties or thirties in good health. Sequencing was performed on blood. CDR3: CASSPFISTDTQYF. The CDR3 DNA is TGTGCCAGCAGCCCGTTCATAAGCACAGATACGCAGTATTTT.